Listed below are T cell receptor beta chains from one sample, sequenced in a study of human T cells and chemical hapten exposure. In TCRdb, the RACE reads were re-called with MiXCR into one record per CDR3 protein. This sample yields more than 75,000 distinct CDR3 sequences, of which 8% to 10% are seen a single time; around 4% belongs to the top ten. Material: whole blood, obtained in connection with sensitization to the hapten diphenylcyclopropenone (DPC). The receptors here all came from a woman aged 40 to 49 with alopecia areata. Some clones in this sample may be carry-over from other donors' samples. The CDR3 runs from the conserved cysteine through the conserved F or W. The D gene is left open where the match is weak. The size entry is marked missing in some rows and otherwise reads once, few, many or a size class.

CDR3aa	CDR3nt	v_gene	j_gene	d_gene	abundance
CASSLAGLTGDTQYF	TGTGCCAGCAGCTTAGCGGGGCTAACAGGGGATACGCAGTATTTT	TRBV7-2	TRBJ2-3	.	many
CSASPGTSVRTSTDTQYF	TGCAGTGCTAGTCCCGGGACTAGCGTTAGAACTAGCACAGATACGCAGTATTTT	TRBV20-1	TRBJ2-3	TRBD2	many
CASSSSTSGGRYF	TGTGCCAGCAGCTCCTCGACTAGCGGGGGGCGGTATTTT	TRBV7-2	TRBJ2-3	TRBD2	many
CASSKRGTDTQYF	TGTGCCAGCAGCAAGCGGGGCACAGATACGCAGTATTTT	TRBV7-9	TRBJ2-3	.	few
CSASGTGRNLRTTEAFF	TGCAGTGCTAGCGGGACAGGGAGGAACTTGCGAACCACTGAAGCTTTCTTT	TRBV20-1	TRBJ1-1	TRBD1	many
CASLSSGNTIYF	TGTGCCAGCTTATCCTCTGGAAACACCATATATTTT	TRBV28	TRBJ1-3	.	many
CASSHQQGTGELFF	TGTGCCAGCAGTCATCAACAGGGGACCGGGGAGCTGTTTTTT	TRBV28	TRBJ2-2	TRBD1	.
CAWSVERSGQGAWYTEAFF	TGTGCCTGGAGTGTTGAGAGGTCGGGGCAGGGGGCTTGGTACACTGAAGCTTTCTTT	TRBV30	TRBJ1-1	TRBD1	.
CASSYKKGRPTGELFF	TGTGCCAGCAGTTATAAAAAGGGCAGGCCCACCGGGGAGCTGTTTTTT	TRBV6-2/TRBV6-3	TRBJ2-2	.	.
CSVGEGTEAFF	TGCAGCGTTGGGGAGGGCACTGAAGCTTTCTTT	TRBV29-1	TRBJ1-1	.	many
CSVEGSAGARSYGYTF	TGCAGCGTTGAAGGATCAGCGGGGGCGCGGAGCTATGGCTACACCTTC	TRBV29-1	TRBJ1-2	.	.
CASRDGTFTDTQYF	TGTGCCAGCAGGGATGGGACTTTCACAGATACGCAGTATTTT	TRBV6-2/TRBV6-3	TRBJ2-3	.	.
CASSERRQPLGEQFF	TGTGCCAGCAGTGAGCGGAGGCAGCCCTTAGGTGAGCAGTTCTTC	TRBV2	TRBJ2-1	.	few
CASSPTGGMGGYTF	TGTGCCAGTAGCCCCACCGGGGGTATGGGTGGCTACACCTTC	TRBV19	TRBJ1-2	.	few
CASSLGAIGTEAFF	TGTGCCAGCAGCTTGGGGGCGATTGGGACTGAAGCTTTCTTT	TRBV7-2	TRBJ1-1	.	many
CASSGRPTDTQYF	TGTGCCAGCAGCGGAAGACCCACAGATACGCAGTATTTT	TRBV9	TRBJ2-3	.	many
CASSSWGQAVAETQYF	TGTGCCAGCAGCTCATGGGGACAGGCGGTTGCGGAGACCCAGTACTTC	TRBV7-9	TRBJ2-5	TRBD1	.
CASSYLTGGEFF	TGTGCCAGCAGTTACTTAACAGGGGGGGAGTTCTTC	TRBV6-6	TRBJ2-1	.	many
CASSLDRGNQPQHF	TGTGCCAGCAGCCTGGATAGGGGCAATCAGCCCCAGCATTTT	TRBV27	TRBJ1-5	.	many
CASSSERGANNEQFF	TGTGCCAGCAGCTCCGAGCGGGGGGCCAACAATGAGCAGTTCTTC	TRBV5-8	TRBJ2-1	TRBD2	few
CASSPGQGAMRTEAFF	TGCGCCAGCAGTCCGGGACAGGGGGCGATGCGCACTGAAGCTTTCTTT	TRBV10-2	TRBJ1-1	TRBD1	many
CAISDPAGGRFTDTQYF	TGTGCCATCAGTGACCCAGCGGGGGGCCGCTTTACTGATACGCAGTATTTT	TRBV10-3	TRBJ2-3	TRBD2	many
CASSLGLDRSARDTQYF	TGCGCCAGCAGCTTGGGTCTAGACCGATCCGCAAGGGATACGCAGTATTTT	TRBV5-1	TRBJ2-3	.	.
CASSEALGYNEQFF	TGTGCCAGCAGTGAAGCGCTAGGCTACAATGAGCAGTTCTTC	TRBV6-1	TRBJ2-1	.	.
CASSAQGANTQYF	TGTGCCAGCAGCGCTCAAGGAGCAAATACGCAGTATTTT	TRBV7-2	TRBJ2-3	.	.
CASSPYTVSGFAFF	TGTGCCAGCAGTCCGTATACCGTCTCGGGTTTCGCTTTCTTT	TRBV28	TRBJ1-1	.	few
CASSLGPGINYQETQYF	TGTGCCAGCAGCTTAGGTCCAGGGATAAACTACCAAGAGACCCAGTACTTC	TRBV11-1	TRBJ2-5	.	many
CASSLKTWRTEAFF	TGTGCCAGCAGTTTAAAGACGTGGCGCACTGAAGCTTTCTTT	TRBV12-3/TRBV12-4	TRBJ1-1	.	few
CASSRRAHLEAFF	TGTGCCAGCAGTCGTCGGGCACACCTAGAAGCTTTCTTT	TRBV6-5	TRBJ1-1	.	.
CASSQGRGQFYNEQFF	TGTGCCAGCAGCCAAGGGCGGGGACAGTTCTACAATGAGCAGTTCTTC	TRBV3-1	TRBJ2-1	.	.
CASSSLTSDTQYF	TGTGCCAGCAGTTCCTTGACGTCTGATACGCAGTATTTT	TRBV12-3/TRBV12-4	TRBJ2-3	.	many
CASRLRGQGHEKLFF	TGTGCCAGCAGGCTTAGGGGACAGGGCCATGAAAAACTGTTTTTT	TRBV7-8	TRBJ1-4	TRBD1	many
CASSIGSVGGSAETQYF	TGTGCCAGTAGTATAGGGAGTGTGGGGGGCTCGGCGGAGACCCAGTACTTC	TRBV19	TRBJ2-5	.	.
CSARPNPGDYGYTF	TGCAGTGCTAGACCCAATCCGGGAGACTATGGCTACACCTTC	TRBV20-1	TRBJ1-2	.	many
CASSVAKGTGNTGELFF	TGTGCCAGCAGCGTAGCTAAAGGGACAGGCAACACCGGGGAGCTGTTTTTT	TRBV9	TRBJ2-2	TRBD1	many
CASSLSQYGELFF	TGTGCCAGCAGTTTAAGCCAGTACGGGGAGCTGTTTTTT	TRBV27	TRBJ2-2	.	many